This TCR beta chain was sequenced for a study of shared clonotypes between healthy human individuals (dated by TCRdb to about 2020). Some background on the complete study: Three men and a couple of women, aged 18 to 49 years, made up the cohort. For each donor, three plates each were used for CD4 naive and CD4 memory, two plates were used for CD8 naive, and one plate was used for CD8 memory. Blood TCR repertoires of a handful of healthy adults were deeply sequenced to estimate repertoire size and the extent of clonotype sharing between individuals. Libraries were prepared and TCR repertoires were sequenced by different laboratories using diverse techniques, in order to increase sequencing depth and limit assay-specific biases. Between about 0.9 and 8.9 billion PBMCs per donor were obtained by leukapheresis.

From the cysteine through the phenylalanine, the CDR3 covers 13 amino acids. Only the CDR3 DNA is retained, 39 bases long and in frame from the first base. The CDR1 and CDR2 encoded by the germline V gene are SGHDT and YYEEEE. Trimming costs V 4 bases and J 3 bases, and their ends lie 9 bases apart. Donors were healthy HIV-negative adults with no recently reported acute infections or vaccinations. Every donor was a Caucasian adult living in Nashville, Tennessee, USA. CD8 memory samples combined magnetically selected CD45RO+ cells with CCR7-negative CD45RA+ effector memory (TemRA) cells. Blood was obtained by leukapheresis, after which PBMCs were separated by Ficoll-Histopaque density gradient centrifugation and cryopreserved in liquid nitrogen vapor phase. Analytical flow cytometry was used to check the purity and quantity of every magnetically sorted T cell population. Genomic DNA was isolated from each sorted fraction and quantified by UV absorbance on a Nanodrop 2000c.

Using the deep immunoSEQ assay, TCR CDR3 regions were amplified from genomic DNA by multiplex PCR. Extracted genomic DNA from each cell subset was distributed evenly across all wells of several immunoSEQ 96-well plates, and each plate was treated as a replicate. Each replicate PCR for sorted subsets received around 0.2 ug genomic DNA, equal to about 29,000 T cell genomes. Purified libraries were measured with a Qubit 3.0 fluorometer, size-checked on a Bioanalyzer 2100, and measured again with the KAPA Library Quantification kit. Every immunoSEQ 96-well plate was sequenced on a separate single-read 150-cycle Illumina NextSeq 550 flow cell. Per the original workflow: Because only junctional sequences without quality scores were contained in the immunoSEQ output, filtering matching that applied to full-length reads could not be performed. Sequences were annotated with PyIR, a Python wrapper for IgBLAST v1.9, and V/J genes and CDR3 were assigned using IMGT germline references. Reads were filtered out if the reads had weak V/J assignments (E-value above 1e-6), no CDR3, stop codons, out-of-frame junctions, or ambiguous translated residues. V3J clonotypes were defined as sequences sharing an identical inferred V gene, J gene, and CDR3 amino acid sequence. Percentage overlap between repertoires was computed as shared unique clonotypes divided by the size of the smaller repertoire. Richness of each repertoire was evaluated using RTK rarefaction, the Chao1 estimator, and Recon v2.1 estimates of unobserved clonotypes. For all TCRbeta clonotypes obtained by the gDNA method from a handful of donors, generation probabilities were computed with OLGA. Entries here come from immuneACCESS through TCRdb and include only in-frame sequences with V and J called. Some clones fail to appear in such tables; in the studies checked, an unresolved V gene covers under half of the shortfall, and the cause of the remainder is unknown. V and J calls plus clone size are reproduced from that table; the DNA served to infer D and trimming. The sample contains some 380,000 clones, approximately 96% of them found a single time. The ten largest clones add up to approximately 0.32% of the sample.

Points the paper makes about the study in general: Compared with non-shared clonotypes, clonotypes shared by all four sorted-subset donors had higher generation probabilities. The genetic and exposure-history diversity represented was limited by the small number of donors. Sampling was restricted to blood, and TCR repertoires in tissues likely differ from the TCR repertoires found in blood. Pairwise subsampling indicated that sequencing depth was expected to affect the degree of clonotype sharing among donors. Rarefaction of sorted-subset datasets indicated incomplete sequencing despite the large sequencing depth. Across four donors, about 4.5% of naive CD4, roughly 3.5% of naive CD8, about 2.3% of memory CD4, and 0.4% of memory CD8 clonotypes were shared. Larger estimated clonotype richness was generally found for naive subsets than for memory subsets.

This clone has a single count. Its antigen target is currently unknown. Base quality data are lacking; no much larger clone is found one base away. Sequences were obtained from memory CD8+ T cells sorted from blood. In the paper's terms, the cell subset or site label means: CD45RO+ cells pooled with CCR7-negative TemRA cells. The sequence was collected from a man younger than 40 in good health. This chain is built from TRBV5-6 and TRBJ2-3, with the D call perhaps TRBD1 or TRBD2, as 5 bases match in each case. The DNA sequence reads TGTGCCAGCAGCGGGGGACGGACAGATACGCAGTATTTT. This yields the protein CASSGGRTDTQYF.